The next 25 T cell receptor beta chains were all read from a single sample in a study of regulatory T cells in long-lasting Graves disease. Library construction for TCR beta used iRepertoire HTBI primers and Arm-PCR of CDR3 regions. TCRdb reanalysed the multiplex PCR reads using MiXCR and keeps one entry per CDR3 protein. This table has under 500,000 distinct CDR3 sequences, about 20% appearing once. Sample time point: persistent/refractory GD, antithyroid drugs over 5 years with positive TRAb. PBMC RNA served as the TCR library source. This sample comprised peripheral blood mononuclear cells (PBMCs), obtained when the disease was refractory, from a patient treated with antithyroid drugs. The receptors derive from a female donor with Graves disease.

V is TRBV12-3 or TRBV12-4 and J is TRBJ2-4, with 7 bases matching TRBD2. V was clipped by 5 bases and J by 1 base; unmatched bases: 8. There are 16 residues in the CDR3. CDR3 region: CASSLSGQSAKNIQYF. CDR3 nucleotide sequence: TGTGCCAGCAGTCTTAGCGGGCAATCGGCCAAAAACATTCAGTACTTC.

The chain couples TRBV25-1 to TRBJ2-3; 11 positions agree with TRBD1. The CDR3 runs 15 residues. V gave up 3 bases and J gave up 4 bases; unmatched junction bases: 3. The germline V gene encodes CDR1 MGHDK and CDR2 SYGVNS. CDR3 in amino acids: CASSDRDRGADTQYF. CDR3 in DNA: TGTGCCAGCAGTGACCGGGACAGGGGGGCAGATACGCAGTATTTT. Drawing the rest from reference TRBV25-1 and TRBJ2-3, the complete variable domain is EADIYQTPRYLVIGTGKKITLECSQTMGHDKMYWYQQDPGMELHLIHYSYGVNSTEKGDLSSESTVSRIRTEHFPLTLESARPSHTSQYLCASSDRDRGADTQYFGPGTRLTVL.

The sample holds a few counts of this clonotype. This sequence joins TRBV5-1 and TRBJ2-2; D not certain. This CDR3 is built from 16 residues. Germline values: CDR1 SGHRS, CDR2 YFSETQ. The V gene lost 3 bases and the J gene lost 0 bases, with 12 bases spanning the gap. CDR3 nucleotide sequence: TGCGCCAGCAGCTCAACTTTTCTCGCGAACACCGGGGAGCTGTTTTTT. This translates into CASSSTFLANTGELFF.

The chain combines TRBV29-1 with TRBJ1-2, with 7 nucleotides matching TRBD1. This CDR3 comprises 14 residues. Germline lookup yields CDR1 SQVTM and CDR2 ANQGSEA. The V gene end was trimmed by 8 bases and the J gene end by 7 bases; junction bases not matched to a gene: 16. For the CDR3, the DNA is TGCAGCTCCGAAAATGTAGGGGGCTCTGGTGGCTACACCTTC. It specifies CSSENVGGSGGYTF.

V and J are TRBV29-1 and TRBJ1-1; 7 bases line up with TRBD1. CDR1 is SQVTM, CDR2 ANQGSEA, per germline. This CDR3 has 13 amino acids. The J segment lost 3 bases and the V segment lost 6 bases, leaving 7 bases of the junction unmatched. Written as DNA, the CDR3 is TGCAGCGTCATGACAGGGTGGGACACTGAAGCTTTCTTT. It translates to CSVMTGWDTEAFF.

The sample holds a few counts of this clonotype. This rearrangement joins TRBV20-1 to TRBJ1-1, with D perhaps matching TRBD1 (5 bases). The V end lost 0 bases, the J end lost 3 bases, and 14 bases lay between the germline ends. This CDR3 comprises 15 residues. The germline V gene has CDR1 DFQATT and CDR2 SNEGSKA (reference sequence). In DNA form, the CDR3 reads TGCAGTGCTAGAGATCTGGCGGGGGATTACACTGAAGCTTTCTTT. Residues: CSARDLAGDYTEAFF.

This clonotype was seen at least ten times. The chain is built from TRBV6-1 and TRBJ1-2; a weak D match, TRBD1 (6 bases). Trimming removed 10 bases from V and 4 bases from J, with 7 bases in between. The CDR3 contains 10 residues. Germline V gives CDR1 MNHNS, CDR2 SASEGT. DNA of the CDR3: TGTGCCAAACAGGGCTATGGCTACACCTTC. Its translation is CAKQGYGYTF.

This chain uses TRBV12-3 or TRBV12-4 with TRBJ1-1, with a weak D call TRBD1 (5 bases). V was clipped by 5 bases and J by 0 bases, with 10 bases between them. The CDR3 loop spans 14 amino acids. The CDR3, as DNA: TGTGCCAGCAGTGGGGCCCTCATGAACACTGAAGCTTTCTTT. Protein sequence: CASSGALMNTEAFF.

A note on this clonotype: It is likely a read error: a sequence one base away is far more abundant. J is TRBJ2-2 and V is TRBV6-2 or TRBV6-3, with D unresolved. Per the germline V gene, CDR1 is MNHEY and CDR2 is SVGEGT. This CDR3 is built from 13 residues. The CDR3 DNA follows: TGTGCCTGCAGTTACTCGAACACCGGGGAGCTGTTTTTT. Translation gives CACSYSNTGELFF.

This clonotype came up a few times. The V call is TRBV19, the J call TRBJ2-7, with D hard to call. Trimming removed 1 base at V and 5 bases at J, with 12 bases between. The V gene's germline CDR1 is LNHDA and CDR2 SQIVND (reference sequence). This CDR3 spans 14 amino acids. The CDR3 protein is CASSIAAYRDEQYF. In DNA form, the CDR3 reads TGTGCCAGTAGTATAGCGGCATACCGGGACGAGCAGTACTTC.

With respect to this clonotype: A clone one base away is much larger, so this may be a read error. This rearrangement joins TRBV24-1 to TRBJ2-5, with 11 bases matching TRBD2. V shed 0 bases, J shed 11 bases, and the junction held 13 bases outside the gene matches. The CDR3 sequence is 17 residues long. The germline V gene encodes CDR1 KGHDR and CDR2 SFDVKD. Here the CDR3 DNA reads TGTGCCACCAGTGATTTGCGGCTAGCGGGAGGATCGCATGAGCAGTACTTC. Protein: CATSDLRLAGGSHEQYF.

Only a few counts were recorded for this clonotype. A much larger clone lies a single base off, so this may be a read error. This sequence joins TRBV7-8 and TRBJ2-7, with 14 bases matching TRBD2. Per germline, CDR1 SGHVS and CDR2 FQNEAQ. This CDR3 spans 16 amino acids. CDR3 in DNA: TGTGCCAGCAGATTAGCCGGGACTAGCGGGAGCTACGAGCAGTACTTC. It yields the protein CASRLAGTSGSYEQYF.

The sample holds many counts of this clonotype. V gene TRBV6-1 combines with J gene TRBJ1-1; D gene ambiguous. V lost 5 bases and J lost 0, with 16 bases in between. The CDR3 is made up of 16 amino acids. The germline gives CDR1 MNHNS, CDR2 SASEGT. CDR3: CASSRTDGLLNTEAFF. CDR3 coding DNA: TGTGCCAGCAGTCGGACGGACGGGCTTTTGAACACTGAAGCTTTCTTT.

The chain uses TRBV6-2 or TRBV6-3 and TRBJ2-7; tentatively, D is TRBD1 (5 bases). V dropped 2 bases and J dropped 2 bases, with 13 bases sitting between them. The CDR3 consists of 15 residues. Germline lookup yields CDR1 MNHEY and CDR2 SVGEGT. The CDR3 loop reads CASSYRQGPTYEQYF. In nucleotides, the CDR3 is TGTGCCAGCAGTTACCGGCAGGGCCCAACCTACGAGCAGTACTTC.

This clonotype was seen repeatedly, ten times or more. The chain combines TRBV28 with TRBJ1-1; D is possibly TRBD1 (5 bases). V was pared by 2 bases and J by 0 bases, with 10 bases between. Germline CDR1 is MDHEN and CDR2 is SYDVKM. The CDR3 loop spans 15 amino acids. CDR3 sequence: CASSLIRGMNTEAFF. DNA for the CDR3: TGTGCCAGCAGTTTAATAAGGGGCATGAACACTGAAGCTTTCTTT. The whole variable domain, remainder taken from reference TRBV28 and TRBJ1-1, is DVKVTQSSRYLVKRTGEKVFLECVQDMDHENMFWYRQDPGLGLRLIYFSYDVKMKEKGDIPEGYSVSREKKERFSLILESASTNQTSMYLCASSLIRGMNTEAFFGQGTRLTVV.

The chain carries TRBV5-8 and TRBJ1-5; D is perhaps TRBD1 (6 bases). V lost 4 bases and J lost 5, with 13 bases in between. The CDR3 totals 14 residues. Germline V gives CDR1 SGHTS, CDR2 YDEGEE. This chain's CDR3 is CASSPRRGHQPQHF. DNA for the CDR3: TGTGCCAGCAGCCCCCGCCGGGGGCATCAGCCCCAGCATTTT.

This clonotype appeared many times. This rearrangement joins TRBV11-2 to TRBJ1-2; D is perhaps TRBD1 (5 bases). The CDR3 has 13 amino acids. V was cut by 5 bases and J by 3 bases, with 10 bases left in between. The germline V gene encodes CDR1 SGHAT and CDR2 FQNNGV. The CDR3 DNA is TGTGCCAGCAGCCAAGACAGCTACTATGGCTACACCTTC. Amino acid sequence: CASSQDSYYGYTF.

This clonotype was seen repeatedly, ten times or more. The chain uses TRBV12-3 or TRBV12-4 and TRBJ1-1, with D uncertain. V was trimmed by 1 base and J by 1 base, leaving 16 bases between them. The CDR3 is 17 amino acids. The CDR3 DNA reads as TGTGCCAGCAGTTTAGGCGGTAGTAGATATAAGAACACTGAAGCTTTCTTT. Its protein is CASSLGGSRYKNTEAFF.

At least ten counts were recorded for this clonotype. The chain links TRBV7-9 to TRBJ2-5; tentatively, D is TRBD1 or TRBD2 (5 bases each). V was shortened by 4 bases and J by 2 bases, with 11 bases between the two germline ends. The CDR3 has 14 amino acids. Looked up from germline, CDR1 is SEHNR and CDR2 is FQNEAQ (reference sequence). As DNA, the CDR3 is TGTGCCAGCAGCTCTCTTGGGGGACAAGAGACCCAGTACTTC. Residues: CASSSLGGQETQYF. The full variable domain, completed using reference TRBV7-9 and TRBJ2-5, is DTGVSQNPRHKITKRGQNVTFRCDPISEHNRLYWYRQTLGQGPEFLTYFQNEAQLEKSRLLSDRFSAERPKGSFSTLEIQRTEQGDSAMYLCASSSLGGQETQYFGPGTRLLVL.

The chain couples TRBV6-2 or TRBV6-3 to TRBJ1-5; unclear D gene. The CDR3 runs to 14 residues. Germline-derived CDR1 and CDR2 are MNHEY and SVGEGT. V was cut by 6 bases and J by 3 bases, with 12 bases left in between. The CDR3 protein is CASSFAWDNQPQHF. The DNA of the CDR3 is TGTGCCAGCAGCTTTGCCTGGGACAATCAGCCCCAGCATTTT.

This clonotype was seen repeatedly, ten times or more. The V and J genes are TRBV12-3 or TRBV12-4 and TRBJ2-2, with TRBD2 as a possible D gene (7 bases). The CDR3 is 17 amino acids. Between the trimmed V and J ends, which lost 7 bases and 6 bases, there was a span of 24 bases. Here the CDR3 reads CASKVFVGGRSPGELFF. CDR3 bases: TGTGCCAGCAAAGTATTTGTGGGGGGGCGAAGTCCCGGGGAGCTGTTTTTT.

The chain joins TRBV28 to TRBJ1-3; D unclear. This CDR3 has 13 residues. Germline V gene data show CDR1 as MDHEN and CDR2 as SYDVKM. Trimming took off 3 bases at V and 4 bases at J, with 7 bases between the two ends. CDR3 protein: CASSLLLGNTIYF. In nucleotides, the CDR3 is TGTGCCAGCAGTTTGCTCCTGGGAAACACCATATATTTT.

The CDR3 protein is CSARAGGSPSTDTQYF. In DNA form, the CDR3 reads TGCAGTGCTAGAGCCGGGGGTAGCCCTAGCACAGATACGCAGTATTTT. The V call is TRBV20-1, the J call TRBJ2-3; TRBD2 is a possible D gene (6 bases). Trimming pared 1 base from V and 0 bases from J, leaving 14 bases between. The germline V gene has CDR1 DFQATT and CDR2 SNEGSKA (reference sequence). CDR3 length: 16 residues.

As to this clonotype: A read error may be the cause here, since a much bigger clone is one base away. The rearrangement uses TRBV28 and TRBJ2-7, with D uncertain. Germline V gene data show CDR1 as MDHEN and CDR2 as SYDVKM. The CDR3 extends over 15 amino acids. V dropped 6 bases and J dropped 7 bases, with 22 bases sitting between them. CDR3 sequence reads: CASRPDRWLAREQYF. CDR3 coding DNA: TGTGCCAGCAGGCCTGATAGATGGTTGGCGAGGGAGCAGTACTTC.

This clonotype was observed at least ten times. The CDR3 nucleotides read TGTGCCTGGAGTGCTGGGAGCACTGAAGCTTTCTTT. Translation: CAWSAGSTEAFF. V usage is TRBV30 and J usage is TRBJ1-1; unclear D gene. The CDR3 has 12 residues. The germline gives CDR1 GTSNPN, CDR2 SVGIG (reference sequence). The V end was cut by 1 base, the J end by 4 bases, with 7 bases between.